This is a list of T cell receptor beta chains from one sample in a study of cytotoxic CD8 clonotypes in ibrutinib-treated CLL. Generated by immunoSEQ multiplex PCR, the TCRdb table keeps only in-frame clones and is missing some. The sample contains approximately 190,000 clones, about three quarters of which appear only once. The specimen comprised PBMCs, sampled after 12 months of ibrutinib treatment. These receptors all stem from a human donor with chronic lymphocytic leukemia. The CDR3 runs from the conserved cysteine through the conserved F or W. A D gene is named only where the DNA matches it firmly. Not all rows give a size; the values are once, few, many and, for expanded clones, a class.

j_gene: TRBJ2-7
abundance: few
v_gene: TRBV28
d_gene: -
CDR3aa: CASSTRTEFPYEQYF
CDR3nt: TGTGCCAGCAGTACTCGGACAGAATTCCCCTACGAGCAGTACTTC

j_gene: TRBJ2-1
abundance: few
v_gene: TRBV9
d_gene: -
CDR3aa: CASSVGQGEVNEQFF
CDR3nt: TGTGCCAGCAGCGTAGGGCAGGGAGAGGTCAATGAGCAGTTCTTC

j_gene: TRBJ2-3
abundance: -
v_gene: TRBV4-3
d_gene: -
CDR3aa: CASSRYNEGTQYF
CDR3nt: TGCGCCAGCAGCCGCTATAACGAGGGTACGCAGTATTTT

j_gene: TRBJ2-3
abundance: -
v_gene: TRBV4-3
d_gene: -
CDR3aa: CASSQGQDTDTQYF
CDR3nt: TGCGCCAGCAGCCAAGGTCAGGACACAGATACGCAGTATTTT

j_gene: TRBJ2-6
abundance: -
v_gene: TRBV4-3
d_gene: -
CDR3aa: CASSQEPAGASGANVLTF
CDR3nt: TGCGCCAGCAGCCAAGAACCGGCTGGGGCTTCTGGGGCCAACGTCCTGACTTTC

j_gene: TRBJ2-3
abundance: few
v_gene: TRBV11-3
d_gene: -
CDR3aa: CASSLDGGAVGTQYF
CDR3nt: TGTGCCAGCAGCTTAGATGGTGGCGCCGTTGGTACGCAGTATTTT

j_gene: TRBJ2-7
abundance: -
v_gene: TRBV6-5
d_gene: TRBD1
CDR3aa: CASRGTGGRDEQYF
CDR3nt: TGTGCCAGCAGGGGGACAGGGGGCCGGGACGAGCAGTACTTC

j_gene: TRBJ1-4
abundance: once
v_gene: TRBV5-4
d_gene: -
CDR3aa: CASSFGGGRVGEKLFF
CDR3nt: TGTGCCAGCAGCTTCGGGGGCGGGAGAGTAGGTGAAAAACTGTTTTTT

j_gene: TRBJ2-3
abundance: -
v_gene: TRBV7-2
d_gene: -
CDR3aa: CASSSGISADTQYF
CDR3nt: TGTGCCAGCAGCTCGGGGATTTCTGCAGATACGCAGTATTTT

j_gene: TRBJ1-5
abundance: few
v_gene: TRBV6-1
d_gene: -
CDR3aa: CASSPVLNQPQHF
CDR3nt: TGTGCCAGCAGTCCCGTATTGAATCAGCCCCAGCATTTT

j_gene: TRBJ2-7
abundance: -
v_gene: TRBV13
d_gene: TRBD1
CDR3aa: CASSLAQPGGTGDEQYF
CDR3nt: TGTGCCAGCAGCTTGGCCCAACCAGGGGGTACAGGGGACGAGCAGTACTTC

j_gene: TRBJ1-5
abundance: -
v_gene: TRBV5-3
d_gene: TRBD1
CDR3aa: CARDPQGVNQPQHF
CDR3nt: TGTGCCAGAGACCCCCAGGGGGTCAATCAGCCCCAGCATTTT

j_gene: TRBJ2-3
abundance: -
v_gene: TRBV5-8
d_gene: -
CDR3aa: CASSLLDTQYF
CDR3nt: TGTGCCAGCAGCTTGTTAGATACGCAGTATTTT

j_gene: TRBJ2-5
abundance: -
v_gene: TRBV5-1
d_gene: TRBD2
CDR3aa: CASSPTSGGLETQYF
CDR3nt: TGCGCCAGCAGCCCGACTAGCGGGGGGTTAGAGACCCAGTACTTC

j_gene: TRBJ1-2
abundance: -
v_gene: TRBV5-1
d_gene: -
CDR3aa: CASSSLRSGGYTF
CDR3nt: TGCGCCAGCAGCTCTCTAAGGTCAGGGGGCTACACCTTC

j_gene: TRBJ2-7
abundance: -
v_gene: TRBV5-1
d_gene: TRBD1
CDR3aa: CASSYFVGTGEDEQYF
CDR3nt: TGCGCCAGCAGCTATTTCGTTGGGACAGGGGAAGACGAGCAGTACTTC

j_gene: TRBJ2-6
abundance: -
v_gene: TRBV5-1
d_gene: -
CDR3aa: CASSLGGSGANVLTF
CDR3nt: TGCGCCAGCAGCTTGGGAGGCTCTGGGGCCAACGTCCTGACTTTC

j_gene: TRBJ2-1
abundance: -
v_gene: TRBV2
d_gene: -
CDR3aa: CASSWAGDNNEQFF
CDR3nt: TGTGCCAGCAGTTGGGCGGGGGACAACAATGAGCAGTTCTTC

j_gene: TRBJ1-5
abundance: few
v_gene: TRBV19
d_gene: -
CDR3aa: CASSSGSNQPQHF
CDR3nt: TGTGCCAGTAGTTCAGGGAGCAATCAGCCCCAGCATTTT

j_gene: TRBJ2-7
abundance: few
v_gene: TRBV27
d_gene: -
CDR3aa: CASSESTGFDEQYF
CDR3nt: TGTGCCAGCAGCGAGTCCACAGGGTTCGACGAGCAGTACTTC

j_gene: TRBJ2-6
abundance: -
v_gene: TRBV7-7
d_gene: TRBD1
CDR3aa: CASSAGTVSGANVLTF
CDR3nt: TGTGCTAGCAGCGCCGGGACAGTCTCTGGGGCCAACGTCCTGACTTTC

j_gene: TRBJ2-1
abundance: -
v_gene: TRBV7-9
d_gene: -
CDR3aa: CASSLSGGGSYNEQFF
CDR3nt: TGTGCCAGCAGCTTATCTGGGGGCGGCTCCTACAATGAGCAGTTCTTC

j_gene: TRBJ1-2
abundance: -
v_gene: TRBV6-6
d_gene: TRBD1
CDR3aa: CASSFGQGWRDGYTF
CDR3nt: TGTGCCAGCAGTTTTGGACAGGGGTGGAGGGATGGCTACACCTTC

j_gene: TRBJ1-2
abundance: once
v_gene: TRBV30
d_gene: TRBD1
CDR3aa: CAWSVGAGGYGYTF
CDR3nt: TGTGCCTGGAGTGTTGGGGCAGGGGGCTATGGCTACACCTTC

j_gene: TRBJ1-4
abundance: -
v_gene: TRBV29-1
d_gene: -
CDR3aa: CSVGRQGAGELFF
CDR3nt: TGCAGCGTTGGTAGGCAGGGTGCGGGGGAACTGTTTTTT

j_gene: TRBJ1-1
abundance: -
v_gene: TRBV6-5
d_gene: -
CDR3aa: CASSSSWTEEAFF
CDR3nt: TGTGCCAGCAGTTCGAGCTGGACGGAGGAAGCTTTCTTT

j_gene: TRBJ2-3
abundance: -
v_gene: TRBV6-4
d_gene: -
CDR3aa: CASSDRAGDTQYF
CDR3nt: TGTGCCAGCAGTGACAGGGCGGGGGATACGCAGTATTTT

j_gene: TRBJ1-5
abundance: -
v_gene: TRBV7-6
d_gene: -
CDR3aa: CASSLGPTGGNQPQHF
CDR3nt: TGTGCCAGCAGCTTAGGACCCACGGGGGGAAATCAGCCCCAGCATTTT

j_gene: TRBJ1-1
abundance: -
v_gene: TRBV7-6
d_gene: -
CDR3aa: CASSLVGGLNTEAFF
CDR3nt: TGTGCCAGCAGCTTAGTTGGGGGCCTGAACACTGAAGCTTTCTTT

j_gene: TRBJ2-7
abundance: -
v_gene: TRBV9
d_gene: -
CDR3aa: CASSVAVRGNEQYF
CDR3nt: TGTGCCAGCAGCGTTGCAGTCCGGGGAAACGAGCAGTACTTC

j_gene: TRBJ1-1
abundance: -
v_gene: TRBV6-5
d_gene: -
CDR3aa: CASRGTEAFF
CDR3nt: TGTGCCAGCAGAGGGACTGAAGCTTTCTTT

j_gene: TRBJ1-2
abundance: -
v_gene: TRBV7-9
d_gene: TRBD1
CDR3aa: CASSSAGTGGRGYTF
CDR3nt: TGTGCCAGCAGCTCCGCTGGGACAGGGGGTCGGGGCTACACCTTC

j_gene: TRBJ2-2
abundance: -
v_gene: TRBV7-2
d_gene: TRBD2
CDR3aa: CASSPVAGGTGELFF
CDR3nt: TGTGCCAGCAGCCCCGTAGCGGGCGGCACCGGGGAGCTGTTTTTT

j_gene: TRBJ1-4
abundance: -
v_gene: TRBV10-1
d_gene: -
CDR3aa: CATQQATNEKLFF
CDR3nt: TGCGCCACGCAACAGGCAACTAATGAAAAATTGTTTTTT

j_gene: TRBJ2-7
abundance: -
v_gene: TRBV28
d_gene: TRBD2
CDR3aa: CASSLGGLAATYEQYF
CDR3nt: TGTGCCAGCAGTTTAGGTGGACTAGCGGCGACCTACGAGCAGTACTTC

j_gene: TRBJ1-1
abundance: -
v_gene: TRBV2
d_gene: -
CDR3aa: CASSEWIRGEAFF
CDR3nt: TGTGCCAGCAGTGAATGGATACGGGGTGAAGCTTTCTTT

j_gene: TRBJ1-1
abundance: once
v_gene: TRBV6-1
d_gene: -
CDR3aa: CASSEARTWGTEAFF
CDR3nt: TGTGCCAGCAGTGAAGCGCGAACCTGGGGAACTGAAGCTTTCTTT

j_gene: TRBJ1-1
abundance: -
v_gene: TRBV7-8
d_gene: -
CDR3aa: CASSLNGGGLVTEAFF
CDR3nt: TGTGCCAGCAGCTTAAACGGGGGCGGATTGGTCACTGAAGCTTTCTTT

j_gene: TRBJ2-7
abundance: -
v_gene: TRBV6-1
d_gene: -
CDR3aa: CASSEGWSLYQYF
CDR3nt: TGTGCCAGCAGTGAAGGCTGGAGTCTTTATCAGTACTTC

j_gene: TRBJ2-1
abundance: -
v_gene: TRBV5-4
d_gene: -
CDR3aa: CASSLVGEQFF
CDR3nt: TGTGCCAGCAGCCTGGTCGGTGAGCAGTTCTTC

j_gene: TRBJ2-3
abundance: few
v_gene: TRBV6-6
d_gene: -
CDR3aa: CASSLTSSTDTQYF
CDR3nt: TGTGCCAGCAGTCTCACTTCTAGCACAGATACGCAGTATTTT

j_gene: TRBJ2-7
abundance: -
v_gene: TRBV5-1
d_gene: -
CDR3aa: CASSREHSYEQYF
CDR3nt: TGCGCCAGCAGCAGGGAACACTCCTACGAGCAGTACTTC

j_gene: TRBJ1-2
abundance: few
v_gene: TRBV7-2
d_gene: -
CDR3aa: CASSPRISAYGYTF
CDR3nt: TGTGCCAGCAGCCCGCGGATTTCGGCCTATGGCTACACCTTC

j_gene: TRBJ2-3
abundance: -
v_gene: TRBV2
d_gene: TRBD2
CDR3aa: CASRTTSAQTDTQYF
CDR3nt: TGTGCCAGCAGGACGACTAGCGCTCAAACAGATACGCAGTATTTT

j_gene: TRBJ2-1
abundance: once
v_gene: TRBV6-5
d_gene: TRBD2
CDR3aa: CASSFSGSIRPFF
CDR3nt: TGTGCCAGCAGTTTTAGCGGGAGCATTCGGCCGTTCTTC

j_gene: TRBJ1-4
abundance: -
v_gene: TRBV19
d_gene: TRBD1
CDR3aa: CASSDTSGTGEKLFF
CDR3nt: TGTGCCAGTAGCGACACCTCCGGGACAGGGGAAAAACTGTTTTTT

j_gene: TRBJ1-5
abundance: few
v_gene: TRBV7-3
d_gene: -
CDR3aa: CASSSSGQPQHF
CDR3nt: TGTGCCAGCAGCTCCTCGGGTCAGCCCCAGCATTTT

j_gene: TRBJ2-1
abundance: -
v_gene: TRBV9
d_gene: TRBD1
CDR3aa: CASSPQDRGGDEQFF
CDR3nt: TGTGCCAGCAGCCCACAGGACAGGGGAGGGGATGAGCAGTTCTTC

j_gene: TRBJ2-1
abundance: -
v_gene: TRBV2
d_gene: TRBD1
CDR3aa: CASRRQGGYNEQFF
CDR3nt: TGTGCCAGCAGGAGACAGGGGGGATATAATGAGCAGTTCTTC

j_gene: TRBJ2-2
abundance: few
v_gene: TRBV7-2
d_gene: -
CDR3aa: CASTSLGGALFF
CDR3nt: TGTGCCAGCACCTCATTGGGGGGAGCGCTGTTTTTT

j_gene: TRBJ2-1
abundance: few
v_gene: TRBV7-8
d_gene: TRBD2
CDR3aa: CASSFGGSSYNEQFF
CDR3nt: TGTGCCAGCAGCTTCGGGGGGAGCTCCTACAATGAGCAGTTCTTC

j_gene: TRBJ1-5
abundance: few
v_gene: TRBV28
d_gene: -
CDR3aa: CASTLTRGNQPQHF
CDR3nt: TGTGCCAGCACCTTAACTAGGGGTAACCAGCCCCAGCATTTT

j_gene: TRBJ2-1
abundance: -
v_gene: TRBV7-3
d_gene: -
CDR3aa: CASSLARGHSSYNEQFF
CDR3nt: TGTGCCAGCAGCTTAGCTCGGGGCCACAGCTCCTACAATGAGCAGTTCTTC

j_gene: TRBJ1-1
abundance: -
v_gene: TRBV29-1
d_gene: -
CDR3aa: CSVGEGEAFF
CDR3nt: TGCAGCGTCGGAGAGGGGGAAGCTTTCTTT